The sequence of this T cell receptor (beta chain) was determined in a study of T-cell memory formation after mild COVID-19. From 5'RACE with constant-segment primers came TCR alpha and TCR beta cDNA libraries that carried sample barcodes and UMIs. TCRdb analysed the 5' RACE reads with MiXCR anew, one entry per CDR3 protein. The data contain about 320,000 distinct CDR3 sequences, roughly an eighth of them singletons. Germline-derived CDR1 and CDR2 are MDHEN and SYDVKM. V lost 4 bases, J lost 4 bases, and 13 bases lay in between. The CDR3 loop spans 14 amino acids. Whole-study findings and limits: There was a balanced CD4/CD8 profile in clones contracting day 15 to 85, and later expanders leaned CD4+. For contracting clones, CD4+ ones sat mainly in CM and EM, CD8+ in EMRA. The finding that pre-infection memory included some responding clones suggested that cross-reactive memory joined.

This clonotype was detected only a few times. Its antigen is currently unknown. The TCR sequence derives from a man between 18 and 35 years old who had mild COVID-19 (a few samples of this study predate the infection). Cell type and time point are not known. The sequenced material came from PBMCs or a T cell subset sorted from them (not recorded which). The rearrangement joins TRBV28 to TRBJ1-1; possible D gene TRBD1, 5 bases. DNA for the CDR3: TGTGCCAGCAGTTCCGACGCAGGGATCACTGAAGCTTTCTTT. This translates into CASSSDAGITEAFF. Filled out from reference TRBV28 and TRBJ1-1, the complete variable domain reads DVKVTQSSRYLVKRTGEKVFLECVQDMDHENMFWYRQDPGLGLRLIYFSYDVKMKEKGDIPEGYSVSREKKERFSLILESASTNQTSMYLCASSSDAGITEAFFGQGTRLTVV.